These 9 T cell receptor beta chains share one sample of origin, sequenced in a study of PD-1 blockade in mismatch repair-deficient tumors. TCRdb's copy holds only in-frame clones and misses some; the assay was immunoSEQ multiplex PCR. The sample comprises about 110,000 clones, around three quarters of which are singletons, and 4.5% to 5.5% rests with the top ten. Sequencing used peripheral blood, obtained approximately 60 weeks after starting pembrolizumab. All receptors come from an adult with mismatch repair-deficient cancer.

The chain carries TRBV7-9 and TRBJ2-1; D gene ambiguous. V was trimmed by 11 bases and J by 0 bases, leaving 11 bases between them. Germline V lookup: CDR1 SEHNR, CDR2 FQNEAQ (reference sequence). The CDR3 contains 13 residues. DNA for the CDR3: TGTGCCGTCGGTTTCGACTCCTACAATGAGCAGTTCTTC. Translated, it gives CAVGFDSYNEQFF.

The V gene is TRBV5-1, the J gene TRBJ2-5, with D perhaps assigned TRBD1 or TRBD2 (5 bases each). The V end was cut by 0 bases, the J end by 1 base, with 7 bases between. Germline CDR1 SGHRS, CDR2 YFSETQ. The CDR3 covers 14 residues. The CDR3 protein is CASSLAGTQETQYF. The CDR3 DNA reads TGCGCCAGCAGCTTGGCGGGGACCCAAGAGACCCAGTACTTC.

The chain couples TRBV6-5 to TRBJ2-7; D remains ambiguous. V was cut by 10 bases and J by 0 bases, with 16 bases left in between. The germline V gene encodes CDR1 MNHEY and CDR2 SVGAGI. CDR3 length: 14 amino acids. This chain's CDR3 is CATSGLGNSYEQYF. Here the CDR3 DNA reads TGTGCCACCTCAGGCTTGGGGAACTCCTACGAGCAGTACTTC.

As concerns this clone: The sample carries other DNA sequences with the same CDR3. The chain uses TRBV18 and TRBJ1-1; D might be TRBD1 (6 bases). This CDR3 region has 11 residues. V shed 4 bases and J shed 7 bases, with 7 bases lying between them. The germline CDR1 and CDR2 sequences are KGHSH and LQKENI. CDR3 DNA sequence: TGTGCCAGCTCACTGGACAGTGAAGCTTTCTTT. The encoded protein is CASSLDSEAFF.

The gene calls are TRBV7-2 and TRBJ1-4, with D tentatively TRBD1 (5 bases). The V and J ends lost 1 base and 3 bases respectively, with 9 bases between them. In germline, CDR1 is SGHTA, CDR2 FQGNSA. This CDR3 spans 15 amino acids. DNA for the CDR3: TGTGCCAGCAGCTTAGTTGGGGCGGCTAATGAAAAACTGTTTTTT. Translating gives CASSLVGAANEKLFF.

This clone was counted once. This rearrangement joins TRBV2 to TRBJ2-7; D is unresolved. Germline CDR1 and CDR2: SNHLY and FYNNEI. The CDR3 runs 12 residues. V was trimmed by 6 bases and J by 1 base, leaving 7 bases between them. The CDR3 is CASRGPSYEQYF. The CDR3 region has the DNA TGTGCCAGCAGGGGTCCTTCCTACGAGCAGTACTTC.

The CDR3, as DNA: TGTGCCAGCAGTTCCAGTAGGAACGAGCAGTACTTC. Its protein product is CASSSSRNEQYF. This sequence joins TRBV6-6 and TRBJ2-7; D ambiguous. This CDR3 region has 12 residues. Trimming removed 4 bases at V and 5 bases at J, with 9 bases between. From germline, CDR1 is MNHNY and CDR2 SVGAGI (reference sequence).

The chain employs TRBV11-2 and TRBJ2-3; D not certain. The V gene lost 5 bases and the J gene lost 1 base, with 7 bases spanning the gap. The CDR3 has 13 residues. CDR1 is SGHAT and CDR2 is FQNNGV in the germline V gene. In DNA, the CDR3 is TGTGCCAGCAGCGCCCTTCGCACAGATACGCAGTATTTT. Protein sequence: CASSALRTDTQYF.

The CDR3: CASSPRGPTDTQYF. CDR3 nucleotide sequence: TGTGCCAGCAGCCCCCGGGGACCCACAGATACGCAGTATTTT. This chain joins TRBV7-9 and TRBJ2-3; D may correspond to TRBD1 or TRBD2 (5 bases each). CDR1 and CDR2 from the germline V gene are SEHNR and FQNEAQ (reference sequence). CDR3 length equals 14 residues. V was clipped by 5 bases and J by 2 bases, with 11 bases between them.